The clone carrying this TCR beta chain was detected ten times or more. The sample comes from a study of metastatic and nonmetastatic thyroid tumors. All patients were treatment-naive before thyroid surgery. The CDR3 totals 14 residues. CDR1 LNHNV and CDR2 YYDKDF come from the germline V gene (reference sequence). V was cut by 1 base and J by 1 base, with 7 bases left in between. TCRdb re-called clones from the PCR reads using MiXCR. The table has 89,000 or so clones, around 7.8% seen once; the top ten hold 8.8%. The chain couples TRBV15 to TRBJ2-5; D is unresolved. The source of this sequence is a female donor with papillary thyroid cancer or a benign thyroid nodule (not recorded which). Some clones in this sample may be carry-over from other donors' samples. Material: blood. CDR3 protein: CATSRGLSQETQYF. CDR3 nucleotide sequence: TGTGCCACCAGCAGAGGCCTCAGCCAAGAGACCCAGTACTTC.